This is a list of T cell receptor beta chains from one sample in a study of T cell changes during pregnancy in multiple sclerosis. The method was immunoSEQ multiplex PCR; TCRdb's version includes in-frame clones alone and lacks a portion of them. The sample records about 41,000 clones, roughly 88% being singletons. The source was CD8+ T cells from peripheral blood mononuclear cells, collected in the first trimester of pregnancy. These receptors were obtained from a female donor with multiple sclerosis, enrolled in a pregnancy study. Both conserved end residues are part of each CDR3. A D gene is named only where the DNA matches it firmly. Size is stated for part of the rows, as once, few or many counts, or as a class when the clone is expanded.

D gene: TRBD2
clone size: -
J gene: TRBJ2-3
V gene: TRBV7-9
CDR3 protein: CASSFYAGGTDTQYF
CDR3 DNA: TGTGCCAGCAGCTTCTATGCGGGGGGAACAGATACGCAGTATTTT

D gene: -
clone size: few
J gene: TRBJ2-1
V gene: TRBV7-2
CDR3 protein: CASSPYTAGLPASDEQFF
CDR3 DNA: TGTGCCAGCAGCCCCTACACAGCAGGACTACCCGCTTCGGATGAGCAGTTCTTC

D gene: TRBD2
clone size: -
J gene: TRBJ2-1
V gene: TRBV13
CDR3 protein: CASSPTLGLAGAYNEQFF
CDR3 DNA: TGTGCCAGCAGCCCTACCCTCGGACTAGCGGGAGCCTACAATGAGCAGTTCTTC

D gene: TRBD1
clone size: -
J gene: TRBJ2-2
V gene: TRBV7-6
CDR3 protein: CASSSPGQGNTGELFF
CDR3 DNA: TGTGCCAGCAGCTCCCCGGGACAGGGGAACACCGGGGAGCTGTTTTTT

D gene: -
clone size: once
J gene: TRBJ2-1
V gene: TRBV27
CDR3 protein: CASSFTGALYNEQFF
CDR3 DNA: TGTGCCAGCAGTTTTACGGGAGCTCTATACAATGAGCAGTTCTTC

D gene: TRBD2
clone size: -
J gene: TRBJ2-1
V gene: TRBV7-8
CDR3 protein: CASSLVGGLVRLEQFF
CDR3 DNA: TGTGCCAGCAGCTTAGTTGGGGGACTAGTTCGTTTGGAGCAGTTCTTC

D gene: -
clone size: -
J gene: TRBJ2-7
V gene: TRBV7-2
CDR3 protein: CASSLWAGPSYEQYF
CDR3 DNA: TGTGCCAGCAGCCTATGGGCGGGACCGTCCTACGAGCAGTACTTC

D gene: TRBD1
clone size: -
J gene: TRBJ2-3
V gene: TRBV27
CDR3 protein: CASARDRGSVGDTQYF
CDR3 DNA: TGTGCCAGCGCCAGGGACAGGGGGTCCGTGGGGGATACGCAGTATTTT

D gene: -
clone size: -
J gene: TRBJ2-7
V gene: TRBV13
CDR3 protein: CASSLQATEQYF
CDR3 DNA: TGTGCCAGCAGCTTACAAGCGACCGAGCAGTACTTC

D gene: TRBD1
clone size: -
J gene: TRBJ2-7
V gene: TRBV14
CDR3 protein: CASRRTGLSYEQYF
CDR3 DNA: TGTGCCAGCAGGCGGACAGGCCTCTCCTACGAGCAGTACTTC

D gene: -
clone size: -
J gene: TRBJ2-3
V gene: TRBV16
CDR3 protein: CASSQSLGADTQYF
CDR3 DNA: TGTGCCAGCAGCCAATCGTTGGGAGCAGATACGCAGTATTTT